This T cell receptor beta chain stems from a study of cytomegalovirus exposure and HLA in healthy donors. The wider study: The roughly 670 first-cohort repertoires shared a platform with the 110 or so validation repertoires, as reported in a later analysis. Study results and caveats: A classifier reportedly called cytomegalovirus status with high sensitivity and specificity.

Germline loops: CDR1 SGHTA, CDR2 FQGNSA. V shed 2 bases, J shed 4 bases, and the junction held 8 bases outside the gene matches. The CDR3 contains 18 residues. Measured with immunoSEQ multiplex PCR; TCRdb has only the in-frame clones, and not every one. The table includes 130,000 to 150,000 clones, roughly 88% detected once. About this clone: Its specificity is unknown.

The receptor comes from a woman aged 18-29 years in good health and CMV-seropositive. Sequencing used PBMCs. This chain connects TRBV7-2 to TRBJ2-5; 15 bases align to TRBD2. The CDR3 DNA reads as TGTGCCAGCAGCTTACCGGGACTAGCGGGGGGAAGGGGAGAGACCCAGTACTTC. Its translation is CASSLPGLAGGRGETQYF.